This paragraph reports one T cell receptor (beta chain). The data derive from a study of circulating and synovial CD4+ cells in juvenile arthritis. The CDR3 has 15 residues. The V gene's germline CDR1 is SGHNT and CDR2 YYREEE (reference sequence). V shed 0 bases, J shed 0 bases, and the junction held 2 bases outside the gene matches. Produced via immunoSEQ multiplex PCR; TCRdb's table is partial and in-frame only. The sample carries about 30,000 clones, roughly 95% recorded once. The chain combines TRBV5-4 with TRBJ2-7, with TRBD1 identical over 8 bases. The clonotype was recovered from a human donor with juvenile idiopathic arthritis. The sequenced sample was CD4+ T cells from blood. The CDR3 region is CASSLGQGTSYEQYF. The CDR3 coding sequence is TGTGCCAGCAGCTTGGGACAGGGGACCTCCTACGAGCAGTACTTC.